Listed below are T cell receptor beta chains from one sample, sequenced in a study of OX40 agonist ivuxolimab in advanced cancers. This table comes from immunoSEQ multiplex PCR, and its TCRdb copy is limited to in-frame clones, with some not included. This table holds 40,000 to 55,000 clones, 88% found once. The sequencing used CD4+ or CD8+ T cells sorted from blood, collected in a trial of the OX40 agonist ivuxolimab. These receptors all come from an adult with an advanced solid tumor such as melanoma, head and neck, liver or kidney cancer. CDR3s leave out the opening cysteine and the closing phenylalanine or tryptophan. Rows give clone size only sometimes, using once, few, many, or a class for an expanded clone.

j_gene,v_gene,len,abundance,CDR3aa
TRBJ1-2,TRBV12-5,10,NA,ASSRGVQGYT
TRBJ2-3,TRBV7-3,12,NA,ASSLRASTDTQY
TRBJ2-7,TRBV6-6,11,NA,ASSSGNTYEQY
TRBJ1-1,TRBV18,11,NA,AGSPDSYTEAF
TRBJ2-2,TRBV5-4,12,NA,ASSLEIETGELF
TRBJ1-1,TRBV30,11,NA,AWSSEMNTEAF
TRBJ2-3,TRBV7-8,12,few,ASSFWDRTDTQY
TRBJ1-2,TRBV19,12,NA,ASSIIETAYGYT
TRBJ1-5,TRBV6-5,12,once,ASSSTGGVMSQH
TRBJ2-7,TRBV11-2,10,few,ASSLVGWEQY
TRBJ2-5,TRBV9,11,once,ASSTTGQETQY
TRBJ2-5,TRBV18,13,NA,ASSPSEYYQESQY
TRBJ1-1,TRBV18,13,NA,ASSPARGSNTEAF
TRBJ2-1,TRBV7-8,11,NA,ASSSSAGSEQF
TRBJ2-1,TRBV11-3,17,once,ASSLDLRSRGRIYNEQF
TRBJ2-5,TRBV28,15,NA,ASSLVSPAGPKLAQY
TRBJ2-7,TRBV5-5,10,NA,ASSPTGDEQY
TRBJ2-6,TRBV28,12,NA,ASSPHSGANVLT
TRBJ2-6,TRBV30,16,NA,AWDLWGQGLAGANVLT
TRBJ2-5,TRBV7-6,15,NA,ASSPRTSGGARETQY
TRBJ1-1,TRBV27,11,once,ASTSGQGGEAF
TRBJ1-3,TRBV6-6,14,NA,ASSYSTGSSGNTIY
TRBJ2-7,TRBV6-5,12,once,ASSYSRGRGKQY
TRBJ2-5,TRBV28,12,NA,ASSLGGSQETQY
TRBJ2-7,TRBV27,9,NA,ATASSYEQY
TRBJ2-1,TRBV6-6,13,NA,ASRYGWDSYNEQF
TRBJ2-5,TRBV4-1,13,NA,ASSQAPGLAETQY
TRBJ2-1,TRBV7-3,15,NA,ASSHQGRAGALNEQF